This T cell receptor (beta chain) was sequenced in a study of OX40 agonist ivuxolimab in advanced cancers. General study points: Doses of 0.1 to 3.0 mg/kg were accompanied by clonal expansion of CD4+ and CD8+ blood T cells by week 6.

Points on this clone: What it recognizes is unknown.

The protocol was immunoSEQ multiplex PCR, while the TCRdb copy is restricted to in-frame clones and leaves out a portion. The sample comprises over 50,000 clones, under 90% of which are singletons, and around 0.52% rests with the top ten. The CDR3 runs to 13 residues. V lost 8 bases to trimming and J lost 5 bases; unmatched junction nucleotides: 2. The germline V gene has CDR1 SGHAT and CDR2 FQNNGV. The sample was CD4+ or CD8+ T cells sorted from blood, taken in a trial of the OX40 agonist ivuxolimab. This receptor was identified in an adult with an advanced solid tumor such as melanoma, head and neck, liver or kidney cancer. This rearrangement joins TRBV11-2 to TRBJ2-3; 12 nucleotides line up with TRBD1. The CDR3 sequence: CASGTGGLDTQYF. Written as DNA, the CDR3 is TGTGCCAGCGGGACAGGGGGCTTAGATACGCAGTATTTT. The whole variable domain, remainder taken from reference TRBV11-2 and TRBJ2-3, is EAGVAQSPRYKIIEKRQSVAFWCNPISGHATLYWYQQILGQGPKLLIQFQNNGVVDDSQLPKDRFSAERLKGVDSTLKIQPAKLEDSAVYLCASGTGGLDTQYFGPGTRLTVL.